The sequence of this TCR beta chain was determined in a study of spatial heterogeneity in lung cancer. About the study: Alpha-chain sequences were consistently detected in smaller numbers than beta-chain sequences.

The study tagged each TCR cDNA molecule with a unique molecular identifier. One entry per CDR3 protein, called by TCRdb with MiXCR from the 5' RACE reads. The sample gives 9,500 to 15,000 distinct CDR3 sequences, 6.2% of which show up once; 9% to 12% is in the top ten. The germline V gene encodes CDR1 SGHTA and CDR2 FQGNSA. V lost 0 bases and J lost 8; bases outside the gene matches: 5. The CDR3 length is 16 residues. Sample time point: sample taken at primary tumor resection. The authors sequenced whole RNA from tumor, nontumor lung or frozen PBMC without sorting. Samples were donated by 72 untreated early-stage non-small cell lung cancer patients.

The chain links TRBV7-2 to TRBJ1-6; 9 bases align to TRBD1. This receptor was obtained from a male donor with early-stage non-small cell lung cancer. Specimen: normal lung tissue next to the tumor, collected at surgery. The DNA for the CDR3 is TGTGCCAGCAGCTTAGCGGGACAGGGCATGTATTCACCCCTCCACTTT. Its protein product is CASSLAGQGMYSPLHF.